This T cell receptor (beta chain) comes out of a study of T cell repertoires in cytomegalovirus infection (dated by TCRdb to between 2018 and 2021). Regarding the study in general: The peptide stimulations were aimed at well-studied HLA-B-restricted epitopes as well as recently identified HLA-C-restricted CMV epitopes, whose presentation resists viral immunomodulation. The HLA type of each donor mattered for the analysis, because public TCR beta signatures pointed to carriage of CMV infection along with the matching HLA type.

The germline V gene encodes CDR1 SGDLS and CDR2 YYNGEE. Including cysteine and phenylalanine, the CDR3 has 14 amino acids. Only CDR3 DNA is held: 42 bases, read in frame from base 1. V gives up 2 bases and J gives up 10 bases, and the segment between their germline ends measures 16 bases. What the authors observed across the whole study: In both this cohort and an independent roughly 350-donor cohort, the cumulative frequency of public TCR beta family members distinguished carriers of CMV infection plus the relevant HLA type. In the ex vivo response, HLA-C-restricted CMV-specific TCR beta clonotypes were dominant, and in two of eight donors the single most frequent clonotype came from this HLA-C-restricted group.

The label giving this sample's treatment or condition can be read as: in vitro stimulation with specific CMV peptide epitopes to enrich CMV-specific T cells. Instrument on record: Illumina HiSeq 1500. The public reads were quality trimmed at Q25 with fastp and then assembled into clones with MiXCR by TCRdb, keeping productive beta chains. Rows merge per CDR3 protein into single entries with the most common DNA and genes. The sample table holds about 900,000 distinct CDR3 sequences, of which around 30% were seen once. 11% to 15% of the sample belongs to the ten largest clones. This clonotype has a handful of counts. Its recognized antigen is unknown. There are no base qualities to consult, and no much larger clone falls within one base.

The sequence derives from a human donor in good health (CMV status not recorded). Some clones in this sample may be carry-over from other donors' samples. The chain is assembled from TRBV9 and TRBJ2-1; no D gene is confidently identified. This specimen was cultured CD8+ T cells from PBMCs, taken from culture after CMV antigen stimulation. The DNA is TGTGCCAGCAGCGTTGGAGACGCTGGAAGGGAGCAGTTCTTC. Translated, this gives CASSVGDAGREQFF. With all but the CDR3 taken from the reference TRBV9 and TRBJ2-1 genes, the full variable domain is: DSGVTQTPKHLITATGQRVTLRCSPRSGDLSVYWYQQSLDQGLQFLIQYYNGEERAKGNILERFSAQQFPDLHSELNLSSLELGDSALYFCASSVGDAGREQFFGPGTRLTVL.